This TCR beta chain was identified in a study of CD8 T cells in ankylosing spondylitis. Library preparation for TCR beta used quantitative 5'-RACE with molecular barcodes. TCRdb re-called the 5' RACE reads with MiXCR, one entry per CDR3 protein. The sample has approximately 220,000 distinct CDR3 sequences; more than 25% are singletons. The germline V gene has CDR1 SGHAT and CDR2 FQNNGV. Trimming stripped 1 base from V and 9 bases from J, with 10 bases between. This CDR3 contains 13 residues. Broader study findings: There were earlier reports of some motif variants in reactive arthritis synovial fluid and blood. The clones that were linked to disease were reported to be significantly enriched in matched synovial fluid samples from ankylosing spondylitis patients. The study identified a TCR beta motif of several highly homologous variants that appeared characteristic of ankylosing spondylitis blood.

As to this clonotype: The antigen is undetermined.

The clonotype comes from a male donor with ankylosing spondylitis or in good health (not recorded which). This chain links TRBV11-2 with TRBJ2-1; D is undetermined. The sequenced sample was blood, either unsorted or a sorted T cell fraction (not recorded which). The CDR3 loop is CASSLGPIGEQFF. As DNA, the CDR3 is TGTGCCAGCAGCTTAGGGCCAATCGGTGAGCAGTTCTTC.